The clone carrying this TCR beta chain showed up many times. Each CDR3 protein gets one entry after TCRdb re-called the RT-PCR reads with MiXCR. The data hold about 680,000 distinct CDR3 sequences, with approximately 15% observed a single time. Germline CDR1 and CDR2: SGHTA and FQGNSA. With V trimmed by 5 bases and J by 5 bases, 11 bases remained unmatched. This CDR3 is 16 amino acids long. The V and J genes are TRBV7-2 and TRBJ2-1; TRBD2 matches at 8 bases. This clonotype was sampled from a female donor in good health, serving as a healthy control. Sequenced input: memory CD4+ T cells from blood. As DNA, the CDR3 is TGTGCCAGCAGCCCAGGGGCTAGCGGGTATAACAATGAGCAGTTCTTC. Translated, it gives CASSPGASGYNNEQFF.